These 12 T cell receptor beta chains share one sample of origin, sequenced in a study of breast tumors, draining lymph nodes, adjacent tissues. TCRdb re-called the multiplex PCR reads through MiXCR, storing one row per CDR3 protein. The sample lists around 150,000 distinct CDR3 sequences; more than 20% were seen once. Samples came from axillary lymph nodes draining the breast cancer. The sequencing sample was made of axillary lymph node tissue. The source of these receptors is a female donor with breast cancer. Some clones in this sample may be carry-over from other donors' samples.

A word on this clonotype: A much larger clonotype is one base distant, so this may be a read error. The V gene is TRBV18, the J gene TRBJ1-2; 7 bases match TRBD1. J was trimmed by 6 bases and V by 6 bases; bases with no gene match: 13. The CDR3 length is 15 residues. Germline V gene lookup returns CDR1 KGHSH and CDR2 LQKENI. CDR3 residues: CASSPTGVSNHGYTF. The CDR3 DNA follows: TGTGCCAGCTCCCCAACAGGGGTCTCCAACCATGGCTACACCTTC.

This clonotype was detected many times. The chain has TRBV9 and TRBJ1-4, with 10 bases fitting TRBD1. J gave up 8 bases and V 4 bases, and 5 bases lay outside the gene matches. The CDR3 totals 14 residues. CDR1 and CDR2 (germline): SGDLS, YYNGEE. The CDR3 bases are TGTGCCAGCAGCCCTTGGGACAGGGGCGAAAAACTGTTTTTT. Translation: CASSPWDRGEKLFF.

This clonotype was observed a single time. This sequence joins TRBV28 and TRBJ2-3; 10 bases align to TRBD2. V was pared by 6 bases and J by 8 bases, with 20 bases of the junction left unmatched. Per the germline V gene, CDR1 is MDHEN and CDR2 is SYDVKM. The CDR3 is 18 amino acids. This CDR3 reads CASSPVASGRGTDGTQYF. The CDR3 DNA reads TGTGCCAGCAGCCCCGTAGCTAGCGGGAGAGGGACCGACGGTACGCAGTATTTT.

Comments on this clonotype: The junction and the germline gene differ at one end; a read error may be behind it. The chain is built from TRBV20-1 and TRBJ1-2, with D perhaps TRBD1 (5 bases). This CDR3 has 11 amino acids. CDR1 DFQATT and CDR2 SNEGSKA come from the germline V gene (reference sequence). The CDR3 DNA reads TGCAGTGCTAGGAGGGACTATGGCCACACCTTC. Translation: CSARRDYGHTF.

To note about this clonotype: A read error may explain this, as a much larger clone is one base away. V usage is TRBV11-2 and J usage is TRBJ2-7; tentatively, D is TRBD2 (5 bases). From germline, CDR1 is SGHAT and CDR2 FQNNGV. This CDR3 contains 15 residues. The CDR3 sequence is CASSLGRPSSYGQYF. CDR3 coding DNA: TGTGCCAGCAGCTTAGGGAGGCCGTCCTCCTACGGGCAGTACTTC. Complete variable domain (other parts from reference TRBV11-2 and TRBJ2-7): EAGVAQSPRYKIIEKRQSVAFWCNPISGHATLYWYQQILGQGPKLLIQFQNNGVVDDSQLPKDRFSAERLKGVDSTLKIQPAKLEDSAVYLCASSLGRPSSYGQYFGPGTRLTVT.

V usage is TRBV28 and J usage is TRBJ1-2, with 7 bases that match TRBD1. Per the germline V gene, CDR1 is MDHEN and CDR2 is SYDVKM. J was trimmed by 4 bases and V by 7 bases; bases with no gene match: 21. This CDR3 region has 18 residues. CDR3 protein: CASTILRPDREGGYGYTF. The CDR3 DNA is TGTGCCAGCACCATCCTGAGACCCGACAGGGAGGGTGGCTATGGCTACACCTTC.

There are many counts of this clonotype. CDR3 nucleotides: TGTGCCAGCAGCCCGAACAGGGGGCGGGTTTACGAGCAGTACTTC. Translating it yields CASSPNRGRVYEQYF. The chain joins TRBV5-8 to TRBJ2-7, with 9 bases lining up with TRBD1. Looked up from germline, CDR1 is SGHTS and CDR2 is YDEGEE. J was trimmed by 4 bases and V by 4 bases; bases with no gene match: 9. The CDR3 sequence is 15 residues long.

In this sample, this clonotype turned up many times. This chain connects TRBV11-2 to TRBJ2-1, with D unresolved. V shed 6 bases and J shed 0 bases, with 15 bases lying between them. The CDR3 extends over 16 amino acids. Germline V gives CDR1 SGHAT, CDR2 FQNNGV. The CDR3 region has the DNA TGTGCCAGCAGACGAGGTGGTCAGATCTCCTACAATGAGCAGTTCTTC. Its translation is CASRRGGQISYNEQFF.

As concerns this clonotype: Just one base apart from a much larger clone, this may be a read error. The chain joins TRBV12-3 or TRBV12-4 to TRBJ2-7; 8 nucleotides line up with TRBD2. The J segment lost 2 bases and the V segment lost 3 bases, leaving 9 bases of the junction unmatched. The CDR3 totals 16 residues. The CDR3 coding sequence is TGTGCCAGCAGTTTCTTTCCGGGACTAGTAGCCTACGAGCAGTACTTC. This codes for CASSFFPGLVAYEQYF.

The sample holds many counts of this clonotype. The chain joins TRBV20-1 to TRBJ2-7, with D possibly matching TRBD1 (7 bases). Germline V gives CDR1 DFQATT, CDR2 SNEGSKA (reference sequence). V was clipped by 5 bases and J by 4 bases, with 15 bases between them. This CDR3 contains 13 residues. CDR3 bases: TGCAGTGCTCGTCGACAGGGAGGTTACGAGCAGTACTTC. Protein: CSARRQGGYEQYF.

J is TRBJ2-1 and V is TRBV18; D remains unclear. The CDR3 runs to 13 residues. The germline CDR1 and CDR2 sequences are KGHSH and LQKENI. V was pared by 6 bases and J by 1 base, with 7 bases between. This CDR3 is CASSHGSYNEQFF. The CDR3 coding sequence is TGTGCCAGCTCCCACGGTTCCTACAATGAGCAGTTCTTC.

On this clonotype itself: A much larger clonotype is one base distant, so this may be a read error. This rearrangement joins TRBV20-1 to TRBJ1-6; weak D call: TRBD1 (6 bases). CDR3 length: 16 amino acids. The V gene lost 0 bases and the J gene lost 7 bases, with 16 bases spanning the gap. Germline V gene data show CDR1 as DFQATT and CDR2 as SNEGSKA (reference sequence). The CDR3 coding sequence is TGCAGTGCTAGAGATCATGGGGGCCGGAGGAATTCACCCCTCCACTTT. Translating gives CSARDHGGRRNSPLHF.